These 13 T cell receptor beta chains were all obtained from the same sample, sequenced in a study of blood T cell repertoires in COVID-19. Repertoires were generated with immunoSEQ multiplex PCR, while TCRdb's copy carries only in-frame clones and drops some. Of about 29,000 clones listed, 75% to 90% are singletons. The sample comprised peripheral blood. These receptors all come from a woman older than 75 with COVID-19, enrolled during active disease.

The chain recombines TRBV2 with TRBJ2-6, with a tentative D call TRBD1 (5 bases). Germline CDR1 is SNHLY and CDR2 is FYNNEI. Trimming cost V 7 bases and J 0 bases, with 31 bases left between them. This CDR3 contains 22 residues. CDR3 DNA sequence: TGTGCCAGCAAGCAGCCCGCGACAGCACTGAAAATAGGGTACTCTGGGGCCAACGTCCTGACTTTC. It specifies CASKQPATALKIGYSGANVLTF.

J is TRBJ2-2 and V is TRBV10-1; D call uncertain. With 0 bases removed from V and 0 bases from J, the gap between germline ends came to 8 bases. The CDR3 consists of 16 residues. Germline values: CDR1 WNHNN, CDR2 SYGVQD (reference sequence). CDR3: CASSESPGTNTGELFF. Here the CDR3 DNA reads TGCGCCAGCAGTGAGTCGCCAGGAACGAACACCGGGGAGCTGTTTTTT.

CDR3 region: CASSQRPGVQETQYF. The CDR3 nucleotides are TGTGCCAGCAGCCAAAGACCCGGGGTCCAAGAGACCCAGTACTTC. The rearrangement links TRBV3-1 (or the pseudogene TRBV3-2) to TRBJ2-5; weak D call: TRBD2 (5 bases). This CDR3 region has 15 residues. Germline CDR1 and CDR2: LGHDT and YNNKEL (reference sequence). V was shortened by 2 bases and J by 1 base, with 11 bases between the two germline ends.

This clone occurred once. The rearrangement uses TRBV9 and TRBJ2-2, with D tentatively TRBD2 (5 bases). In germline, CDR1 is SGDLS, CDR2 YYNGEE. Deletions cut 0 bases from V and 8 bases from J, with 5 bases between. The CDR3 has 12 residues. In nucleotides, the CDR3 is TGTGCCAGCAGCGTAGCGGGGGGGGAGCTGTTTTTT. Amino acids: CASSVAGGELFF.

The chain recombines TRBV25-1 with TRBJ1-1, with 7 bases fitting TRBD1. The CDR3 is 16 amino acids. The germline V gene encodes CDR1 MGHDK and CDR2 SYGVNS. The V and J ends lost 5 bases and 1 base, in that order; junction bases with no gene match: 10. The CDR3 sequence: CASSKSGTATNTEAFF. The CDR3 coding sequence is TGTGCCAGCAGTAAGTCCGGGACAGCGACGAACACTGAAGCTTTCTTT.

V is TRBV11-2 and J is TRBJ2-1; a weak D match, TRBD2 (5 bases). Germline CDR1 SGHAT, CDR2 FQNNGV. Trimming took off 4 bases at V and 7 bases at J, with 20 bases between the two ends. This CDR3 has 16 residues. The CDR3, as DNA: TGTGCCAGCAGCTCCCCAGGAGTCGGGGAAGAGAATGAGCAGTTCTTC. It encodes CASSSPGVGEENEQFF.

The gene calls are TRBV10-3 and TRBJ2-3, with 9 positions matching TRBD2. The CDR3 loop spans 15 amino acids. Germline-derived CDR1 and CDR2 are ENHRY and SYGVKD. J lost 6 bases, V lost 6 bases, and 10 bases had no gene match. CDR3 sequence reads: CAISPRGGGGDTQYF. The CDR3 region has the DNA TGTGCCATCAGCCCGCGGGGGGGCGGGGGTGATACGCAGTATTTT.

This clone has more than one count but fewer than ten. V and J are TRBV2 and TRBJ2-3, with 7 nucleotides matching TRBD1. There are 14 residues in the CDR3. The V and J ends lost 6 bases and 1 base, in that order; junction bases with no gene match: 4. Germline V gives CDR1 SNHLY, CDR2 FYNNEI. CDR3 bases: TGTGCCAGCAGGGGGACAGAACGCACAGATACGCAGTATTTT. Translation gives CASRGTERTDTQYF.

The chain uses TRBV5-1 and TRBJ2-2; possible D gene TRBD1, 5 bases. CDR1 is SGHRS, CDR2 YFSETQ, per germline. The CDR3 runs to 14 residues. V was clipped by 7 bases and J by 0 bases, with 10 bases between them. The CDR3 spells CASGAGANTGELFF. The DNA for the CDR3 is TGCGCCAGCGGGGCAGGCGCGAACACCGGGGAGCTGTTTTTT.

The rearrangement joins TRBV2 to TRBJ1-5, with D possibly matching TRBD1 (6 bases). The germline V and J ends were trimmed by 0 bases and 4 bases, with 13 bases remaining between them. There are 16 residues in the CDR3. Per germline, CDR1 SNHLY and CDR2 FYNNEI. For the CDR3, the DNA is TGTGCCAGCAGTGAAGCGCTTGGCACAGGGAATCAGCCCCAGCATTTT. Translation: CASSEALGTGNQPQHF.

The V and J genes are TRBV9 and TRBJ2-3; TRBD2 aligns across 9 bases. CDR1 and CDR2 from the germline V gene are SGDLS and YYNGEE. The V and J ends lost 2 bases and 5 bases, in that order; junction bases with no gene match: 6. CDR3 length equals 15 residues. CDR3: CASSVNPTSGDTQYF. CDR3 coding DNA: TGTGCCAGCAGCGTCAACCCGACTAGCGGAGATACGCAGTATTTT.

This chain links TRBV11-3 with TRBJ1-1; D ambiguous. This CDR3 spans 13 amino acids. Trimming took off 4 bases at V and 5 bases at J, with 11 bases between the two ends. The germline V gene encodes CDR1 SGHNT and CDR2 YENEEA. DNA of the CDR3: TGTGCCAGCAGCTCTGAGGGAGGGACTGAAGCTTTCTTT. This encodes CASSSEGGTEAFF.

V is TRBV5-4 and J is TRBJ2-1; D unresolved. The germline CDR1 and CDR2 sequences are SGHNT and YYREEE (reference sequence). The CDR3 sequence is 16 residues long. V lost 0 bases and J lost 2, with 12 bases in between. The CDR3 spells CASSLGLGTAYNEQFF. CDR3 DNA sequence: TGTGCCAGCAGCTTGGGTCTCGGTACAGCCTACAATGAGCAGTTCTTC.